The entry below gives a single T cell receptor (beta chain) sequence along with its context. Its antigen is not known. The data derive from a study of OX40 agonist ivuxolimab in advanced cancers. Study information: Patients with hepatocellular carcinoma, melanoma, renal cell or head and neck cancer made up the dose-escalation patients.

Generated by immunoSEQ multiplex PCR, the TCRdb table keeps only in-frame clones and is missing some. Of 30,000 or so clones in the sample, around nine tenths are singletons; the top ten hold approximately 30%. Findings and limits, study-wide: There were, on average, more expanded clones in CD8+ T cells than in CD4+. At 0.1 to 3.0 mg/kg and by week 6, CD4+ and CD8+ T cells in the blood had expanded clonally.

V lost 4 bases, J lost 7 bases, and 16 bases lay in between. The germline V gene encodes CDR1 MNHEY and CDR2 SMNVEV (reference sequence). This CDR3 contains 15 residues. The receptor's source is an adult with an advanced solid tumor such as melanoma, head and neck, liver or kidney cancer. This sequence joins TRBV27 and TRBJ1-4; D might be TRBD1 (5 bases). The source was CD4+ or CD8+ T cells sorted from blood, collected in a trial of the OX40 agonist ivuxolimab. In DNA form, the CDR3 reads TGTGCCAGCAGTTCTCCCCGGGGGGGTACTGAAAAACTGTTTTTT. Translated, it gives CASSSPRGGTEKLFF.